This entry lists 21 T cell receptor beta chains sequenced from one sample in a study of identifying expanded T cells in peripheral blood. Here immunoSEQ multiplex PCR was the method, and the copy in TCRdb shows in-frame clones only, minus some. The sample lists more than 50,000 clones, around 81% occurring once. Sequenced material: blood. The source of these receptors is a person aged 18 to 70 in good health.

The rearrangement joins TRBV4-1 to TRBJ2-1; TRBD2 matches at 14 bases. Germline CDR1 is MGHRA and CDR2 is YSYEKL. The CDR3 is 17 residues long. V was pared by 0 bases and J by 9 bases, with 7 bases of the junction left unmatched. For the CDR3, the DNA is TGCGCCAGCAGCCAAGATGGGGGGACTAGCGGGAGAACTGAGCAGTTCTTC. Amino acids: CASSQDGGTSGRTEQFF.

This clone was recorded a few times. Other DNA sequences in this specimen translate into the identical CDR3. The gene calls are TRBV5-1 and TRBJ2-3; 10 nucleotides line up with TRBD1. The V and J ends lost 4 bases and 6 bases, in that order; junction bases with no gene match: 5. Germline values: CDR1 SGHRS, CDR2 YFSETQ. The CDR3 spans 14 residues. The CDR3 DNA sequence: TGCGCCAGCAGCACGGGACAGGGGATGGATACGCAGTATTTT. Amino acid sequence: CASSTGQGMDTQYF.

This clone has only one observation. The chain uses TRBV9 and TRBJ1-1; tentatively, D is TRBD1 (5 bases). This CDR3 is 14 amino acids long. Looked up from germline, CDR1 is SGDLS and CDR2 is YYNGEE. V lost 2 bases and J 5 bases, leaving 13 bases between the germline ends. CDR3 bases: TGTGCCAGCAGCGTCGGGGGAGAAAGAACTGAAGCTTTCTTT. Translated, it gives CASSVGGERTEAFF.

The gene calls are TRBV6-6 and TRBJ2-7; unclear D gene. The CDR3 length is 15 residues. Trimming took 2 bases from V and 2 from J, leaving 13 bases between them. Germline V gene sequence: CDR1 MNHNY, CDR2 SVGAGI (reference sequence). In DNA, the CDR3 is TGTGCCAGCAGTTACCGACATCGGGTCACCTACGAGCAGTACGTC. Encoded protein: CASSYRHRVTYEQYV.

The chain has TRBV16 and TRBJ2-7; D unclear. CDR1 is KGHSY, CDR2 FQNENV, per germline. Trimming removed 4 bases from V and 3 bases from J, with 4 bases in between. CDR3 size: 11 residues. The CDR3 loop reads CASSRDYEQYF. CDR3 nucleotides: TGTGCCAGCAGCCGGGACTACGAGCAGTACTTC.

This chain joins TRBV9 and TRBJ1-1; D might be TRBD1 (6 bases). Germline CDR1 SGDLS, CDR2 YYNGEE. V lost 2 bases, J lost 3 bases, and 20 bases lay in between. The CDR3 covers 17 residues. The CDR3 DNA reads as TGTGCCAGCAGCGTTCACCACCTGGGGGGGGCCGACACTGAAGCTTTCTTT. It encodes CASSVHHLGGADTEAFF.

The chain links TRBV7-2 to TRBJ2-7; the match to TRBD2 covers 9 bases. V lost 5 bases to trimming and J lost 1 base; unmatched junction nucleotides: 6. Germline V lookup: CDR1 SGHTA, CDR2 FQGNSA. This CDR3 comprises 15 residues. The CDR3 sequence is CASSRSSGVSYEQYF. The CDR3 DNA follows: TGTGCCAGCAGCCGATCTAGCGGGGTTTCCTACGAGCAGTACTTC.

The chain carries TRBV11-3 and TRBJ2-4; D unclear. There are 13 residues in the CDR3. In germline, CDR1 is SGHNT, CDR2 YENEEA. V was cut by 3 bases and J by 5 bases, with 8 bases left in between. CDR3 protein: CASSLDGQNIQYF. CDR3 sequence (DNA): TGTGCCAGCAGCTTGGACGGGCAAAACATTCAGTACTTC.

The V call is TRBV6-5, the J call TRBJ2-7; a weak D match, TRBD2 (6 bases). Germline loops: CDR1 MNHEY, CDR2 SVGAGI. This CDR3 region has 14 residues. V lost 4 bases, J lost 1 base, and 11 bases lay in between. CDR3 coding DNA: TGTGCCAGCAGTTTTCAAGGAGGGTCCTACGAGCAGTACTTC. This gives the protein CASSFQGGSYEQYF.

The chain links TRBV25-1 to TRBJ2-1, with TRBD1 matching 8 bases. Germline V lookup: CDR1 MGHDK, CDR2 SYGVNS. V lost 2 bases to trimming and J lost 7 bases; unmatched junction nucleotides: 7. CDR3 length: 15 residues. The CDR3 sequence: CASSELRTGRNEQFF. CDR3 nucleotides: TGTGCCAGCAGTGAACTTCGGACAGGGAGGAATGAGCAGTTCTTC.

The chain has TRBV25-1 and TRBJ2-1; 10 nucleotides align to TRBD1. Germline CDR1 reads MGHDK; CDR2 reads SYGVNS. V was clipped by 0 bases and J by 7 bases; unmatched bases: 3. The CDR3 runs 15 residues. CDR3 protein: CASSEYGQGGNEQFF. As DNA, the CDR3 is TGTGCCAGCAGTGAATACGGACAGGGGGGGAATGAGCAGTTCTTC.

The chain is built from TRBV7-2 and TRBJ1-2; 7 bases are shared with TRBD1. The junction had 5 bases not matched to a gene; V was cut back by 1 base and J by 6 bases. The CDR3 contains 14 residues. Germline lookup yields CDR1 SGHTA and CDR2 FQGNSA. The CDR3 is CASSLGWTGNGYTF. CDR3 in DNA: TGTGCCAGCAGCTTAGGTTGGACAGGCAATGGCTACACCTTC.

V is TRBV5-1 and J is TRBJ2-2; D ambiguous. The germline V and J ends were trimmed by 2 bases and 6 bases, with 2 bases remaining between them. This CDR3 contains 11 residues. CDR1 is SGHRS and CDR2 is YFSETQ in the germline V gene. CDR3 nucleotide sequence: TGCGCCAGCAGCTTTGCCGGGGAGCTGTTTTTT. This translates into CASSFAGELFF.

This clone occurred once. The rearrangement links TRBV11-2 to TRBJ1-1; D gene uncertain. Looked up from germline, CDR1 is SGHAT and CDR2 is FQNNGV. The CDR3 has 12 residues. Trimming cost V 0 bases and J 8 bases, with 7 bases left between them. The CDR3 region is CASSLDRQEAFF. DNA for the CDR3: TGTGCCAGCAGCTTAGATAGGCAGGAAGCTTTCTTT. Looking up the rest from reference TRBV11-2 and TRBJ1-1 gives the full variable domain: EAGVAQSPRYKIIEKRQSVAFWCNPISGHATLYWYQQILGQGPKLLIQFQNNGVVDDSQLPKDRFSAERLKGVDSTLKIQPAKLEDSAVYLCASSLDRQEAFFGQGTRLTVV.

The rearrangement joins TRBV4-1 to TRBJ1-5; no reliable D call. Germline V CDR1 and CDR2: MGHRA, YSYEKL. This CDR3 contains 16 residues. Trimming took off 1 base at V and 2 bases at J, with 12 bases between the two ends. The chain's CDR3 is CASSQAHTRGNQPQHF. In DNA form, the CDR3 reads TGCGCCAGCAGCCAAGCCCACACGAGGGGCAATCAGCCCCAGCATTTT.

The V gene is TRBV5-4, the J gene TRBJ2-5; TRBD2 matches at 10 bases. The CDR3 runs to 15 residues. V was clipped by 0 bases and J by 6 bases; unmatched bases: 5. Germline assignment: CDR1 SGHNT and CDR2 YYREEE (reference sequence). The CDR3 here is CASSLVASGGKTQYF. DNA for the CDR3: TGTGCCAGCAGCTTGGTGGCTAGCGGGGGTAAGACCCAGTACTTC.

The rearrangement joins TRBV6-1 to TRBJ2-1, with D possibly called TRBD1 or TRBD2 (5 bases each). V was clipped by 3 bases and J by 9 bases, with 21 bases between them. Germline-derived CDR1 and CDR2 are MNHNS and SASEGT. CDR3 length equals 16 residues. The CDR3 region has the DNA TGTGCCAGCAGTGACTTAGGCTTTGGGGGTCGAACTGAGCAGTTCTTC. Its protein is CASSDLGFGGRTEQFF.

This chain uses TRBV2 with TRBJ2-5, with 7 bases lining up with TRBD1. The CDR3 is 16 residues long. Trimming at V came to 5 bases and at J to 4 bases, leaving 13 bases not matched to a gene. CDR1 is SNHLY, CDR2 FYNNEI, per germline. This CDR3 reads CASSQQTQGVGETQYF. The CDR3 bases are TGTGCCAGCAGTCAGCAAACGCAGGGGGTAGGAGAGACCCAGTACTTC. Looking up the rest from reference TRBV2 and TRBJ2-5 gives the full variable domain: EPEVTQTPSHQVTQMGQEVILRCVPISNHLYFYWYRQILGQKVEFLVSFYNNEISEKSEIFDDQFSVERPDGSNFTLKIRSTKLEDSAMYFCASSQQTQGVGETQYFGPGTRLLVL.

This chain uses TRBV9 with TRBJ1-1; D is unresolved. V gave up 0 bases and J gave up 1 base, with 10 bases separating them. CDR3 length: 15 amino acids. CDR1 is SGDLS and CDR2 is YYNGEE in the germline V gene. This chain's CDR3 is CASSVVAERNTEAFF. In DNA form, the CDR3 reads TGTGCCAGCAGCGTAGTGGCAGAGAGGAACACTGAAGCTTTCTTT.

There are a few counts of this clone. The CDR3 is CASSRGHGTQETQYF. The DNA for the CDR3 is TGTGCCAGCAGCCGAGGGCACGGGACCCAAGAGACCCAGTACTTC. The chain links TRBV11-3 to TRBJ2-5; D is perhaps TRBD1 or TRBD2 (5 bases each). The CDR3 is 15 amino acids. V was cut by 5 bases and J by 1 base, with 14 bases left in between. Germline V gene lookup returns CDR1 SGHNT and CDR2 YENEEA.

The chain carries TRBV2 and TRBJ2-1; the D gene is possibly TRBD2 (6 bases). Trimming removed 4 bases at V and 1 base at J, with 11 bases between. Germline V gene data show CDR1 as SNHLY and CDR2 as FYNNEI. This CDR3 comprises 15 residues. The CDR3 sequence: CASSVLGGSYNEQFF. The CDR3 DNA follows: TGTGCCAGCAGTGTTTTGGGGGGATCCTACAATGAGCAGTTCTTC. The variable domain in full, with the rest retrieved from reference TRBV2 and TRBJ2-1, is EPEVTQTPSHQVTQMGQEVILRCVPISNHLYFYWYRQILGQKVEFLVSFYNNEISEKSEIFDDQFSVERPDGSNFTLKIRSTKLEDSAMYFCASSVLGGSYNEQFFGPGTRLTVL.